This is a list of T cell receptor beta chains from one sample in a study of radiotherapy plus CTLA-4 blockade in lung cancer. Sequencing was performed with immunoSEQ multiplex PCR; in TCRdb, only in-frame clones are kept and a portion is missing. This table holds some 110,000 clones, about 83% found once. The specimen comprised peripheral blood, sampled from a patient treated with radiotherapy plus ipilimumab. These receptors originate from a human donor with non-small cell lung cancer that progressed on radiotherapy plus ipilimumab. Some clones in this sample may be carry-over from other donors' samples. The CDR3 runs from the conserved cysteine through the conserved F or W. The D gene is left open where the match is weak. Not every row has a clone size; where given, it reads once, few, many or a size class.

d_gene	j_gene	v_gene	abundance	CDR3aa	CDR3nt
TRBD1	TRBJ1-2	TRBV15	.	CATSREDRRPIGGYTF	TGTGCCACCAGCAGAGAGGACAGGCGGCCTATAGGTGGCTACACCTTC
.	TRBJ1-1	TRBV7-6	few	CASSLVSGATEAFF	TGTGCCAGCAGCTTAGTCTCCGGGGCCACTGAAGCTTTCTTT
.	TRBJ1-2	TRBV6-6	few	CASSQKTANYGYTF	TGTGCCAGCAGTCAGAAAACAGCTAACTATGGCTACACCTTC
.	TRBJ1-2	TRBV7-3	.	CASSPTGSYGYTF	TGTGCCAGCAGCCCAACAGGTAGTTATGGCTACACCTTC
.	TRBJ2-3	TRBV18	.	CASSAIGSRTSTDTQYF	TGTGCCAGCTCGGCCATCGGGTCCAGGACTAGCACAGATACGCAGTATTTT
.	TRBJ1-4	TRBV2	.	CASCMGGLPGFEKLFF	TGTGCCAGCTGTATGGGGGGACTCCCTGGGTTTGAAAAACTGTTTTTT
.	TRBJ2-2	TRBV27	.	CASSLANTGELFF	TGTGCCAGCAGTTTAGCGAACACCGGGGAGCTGTTTTTT
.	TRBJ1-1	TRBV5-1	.	CASSFGGVNTEAFF	TGCGCCAGCAGCTTTGGTGGGGTGAACACTGAAGCTTTCTTT
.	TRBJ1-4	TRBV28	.	CASRQQGLEEKLFF	TGTGCCAGCAGACAACAGGGATTAGAGGAAAAACTGTTTTTT
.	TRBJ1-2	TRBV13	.	CASSQGPLWGPGYGYTF	TGTGCCAGCAGCCAAGGGCCGCTCTGGGGCCCTGGCTATGGCTACACCTTC
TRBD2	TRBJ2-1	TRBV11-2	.	CASSFTWASGVSSYNEQFF	TGTGCCAGCAGCTTTACGTGGGCTAGCGGGGTGAGCTCCTACAATGAGCAGTTCTTC
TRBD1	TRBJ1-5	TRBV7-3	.	CASSREQGLGQPQHF	TGTGCCAGCAGCCGGGAACAGGGGTTGGGACAGCCCCAGCATTTT
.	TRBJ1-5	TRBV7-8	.	CASSNTPQPQHF	TGTGCCAGCAGCAATACCCCCCAGCCCCAGCATTTT
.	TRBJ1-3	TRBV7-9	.	CASSPEGTGNTIYF	TGTGCCAGCAGCCCGGAAGGGACGGGAAACACCATATATTTT
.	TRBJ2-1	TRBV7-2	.	CASSSLRGSSYNEQFF	TGTGCCAGCAGTTCCTTGAGGGGGAGCTCCTACAATGAGCAGTTCTTC
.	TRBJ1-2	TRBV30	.	CAWTGYPGYTF	TGTGCCTGGACTGGTTACCCTGGCTACACCTTC
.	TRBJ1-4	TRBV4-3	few	CASSQAHRAYNEKLFF	TGCGCCAGCAGCCAAGCCCACCGGGCCTACAATGAAAAACTGTTTTTT
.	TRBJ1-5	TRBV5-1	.	CASSFGPNQPQHF	TGCGCCAGCAGCTTCGGTCCCAATCAGCCCCAGCATTTT
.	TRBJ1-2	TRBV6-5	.	CASSYLLPGSGYTF	TGTGCCAGCAGTTACCTCCTTCCCGGGTCTGGCTACACCTTC
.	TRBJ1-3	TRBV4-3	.	CASSPNGGRSGNTIYF	TGCGCCAGCAGCCCAAACGGGGGGCGTTCTGGAAACACCATATATTTT
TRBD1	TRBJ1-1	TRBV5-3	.	CARSPRMFVPQGEGVTEAFF	TGTGCCAGAAGCCCGCGAATGTTCGTACCACAGGGGGAGGGAGTCACTGAAGCTTTCTTT
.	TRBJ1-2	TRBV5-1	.	CASSLAWGGDDYGYTF	TGCGCCAGCAGCTTGGCATGGGGGGGCGATGACTATGGCTACACCTTC
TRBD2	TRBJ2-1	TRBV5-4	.	CASSGGGGINEQFF	TGTGCCAGCAGCGGGGGGGGAGGGATCAATGAGCAGTTCTTC
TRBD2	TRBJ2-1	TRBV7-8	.	CASSSRTSGGSTYNEQFF	TGTGCCAGCAGCTCTCGGACTAGCGGGGGATCCACCTACAATGAGCAGTTCTTC
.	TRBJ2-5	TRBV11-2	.	CASSLKETQYF	TGTGCCAGCAGCTTGAAAGAGACCCAGTACTTC
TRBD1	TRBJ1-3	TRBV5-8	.	CASSRKTGFSGNTIYF	TGTGCCAGCTCGCGAAAGACAGGGTTCTCTGGAAACACCATATATTTT
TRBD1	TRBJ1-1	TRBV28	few	CASSLGDRENTEAFF	TGTGCCAGCAGTTTAGGGGACAGGGAGAACACTGAAGCTTTCTTT
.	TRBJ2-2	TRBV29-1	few	CSVSRGKAGELFF	TGCAGCGTGAGTAGAGGAAAAGCCGGGGAGCTGTTTTTT
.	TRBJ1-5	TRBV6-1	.	CASSDGNQPQHF	TGTGCCAGCAGCGACGGCAATCAGCCCCAGCATTTT
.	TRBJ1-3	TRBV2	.	CASSVGGNTIYF	TGTGCCAGCAGTGTTGGAGGGAACACCATATATTTT
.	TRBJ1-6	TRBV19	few	CASSTEGLNSPLHF	TGTGCCAGTAGTACCGAGGGGCTAAATTCACCCCTCCACTTT
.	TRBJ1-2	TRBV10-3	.	CAILGQSTNYGYTF	TGTGCCATCCTCGGGCAGAGTACCAACTATGGCTACACCTTC
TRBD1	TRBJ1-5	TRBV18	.	CASSRRDRGSNQPQHF	TGTGCCAGCTCACGCCGGGACAGGGGAAGCAATCAGCCCCAGCATTTT
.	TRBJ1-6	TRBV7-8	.	CASSLPGMSSYNSPLHF	TGTGCCAGCAGCTTACCTGGCATGAGCTCCTATAATTCACCCCTCCACTTT
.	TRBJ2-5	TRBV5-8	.	CASSFDWTLGETQYF	TGTGCCAGCAGCTTCGATTGGACTCTAGGGGAGACCCAGTACTTC
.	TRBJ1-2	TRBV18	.	CASSPFNTGLDYGYTF	TGTGCCAGCTCACCATTTAATACAGGGCTTGACTATGGCTACACCTTC
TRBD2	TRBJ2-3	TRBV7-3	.	CASSLKSGGDDTQYF	TGTGCCAGCAGCTTAAAAAGCGGGGGGGACGATACGCAGTATTTT
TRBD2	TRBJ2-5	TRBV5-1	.	CASSAGLALSETQYF	TGCGCCAGCAGCGCGGGACTAGCTCTGTCGGAGACCCAGTACTTC
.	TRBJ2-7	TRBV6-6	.	CASTGPTYEQYF	TGTGCCAGCACCGGACCTACCTACGAGCAGTACTTC
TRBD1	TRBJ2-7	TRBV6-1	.	CASSEGSGGSYEQYF	TGTGCCAGCAGTGAAGGTTCAGGGGGCTCCTACGAGCAGTACTTC
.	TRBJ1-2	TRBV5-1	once	CASSPLQTGKNYGYTF	TGCGCCAGCAGCCCCCTCCAAACAGGGAAAAACTATGGCTACACCTTC
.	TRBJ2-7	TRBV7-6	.	CASSLEVRYEQYF	TGTGCCAGCAGCTTAGAGGTGCGCTACGAGCAGTACTTC
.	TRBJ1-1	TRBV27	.	CASRESPMNTEAFF	TGTGCCAGCAGGGAGTCGCCCATGAACACTGAAGCTTTCTTT
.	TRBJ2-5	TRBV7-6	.	CASSLAQGETQYF	TGTGCCAGCAGCTTAGCCCAGGGGGAGACCCAGTACTTC
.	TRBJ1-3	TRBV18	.	CASSPPGHLVSGNTIYF	TGTGCCAGCTCACCGCCGGGACACCTGGTCTCTGGAAACACCATATATTTT
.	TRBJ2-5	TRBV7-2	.	CASSFGPKVTQYF	TGTGCCAGCAGCTTTGGCCCCAAAGTAACCCAGTACTTC
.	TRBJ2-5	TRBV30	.	CAWSVGAPDETQYF	TGTGCCTGGAGTGTAGGTGCCCCGGACGAGACCCAGTACTTC
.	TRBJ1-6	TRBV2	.	CASSGDSSYNSPLHF	TGTGCCAGCAGTGGTGACAGTTCCTATAATTCACCCCTCCACTTT
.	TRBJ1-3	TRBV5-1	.	CASSLDSSGNTIYF	TGCGCCAGCAGCTTGGACAGCTCTGGAAACACCATATATTTT
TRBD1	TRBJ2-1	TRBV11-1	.	CASSRDRGRPYNEQFF	TGTGCCAGCAGCCGGGACAGGGGTCGGCCCTACAATGAGCAGTTCTTC
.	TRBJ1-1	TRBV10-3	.	CAISERPNTEAFF	TGTGCCATCAGTGAGCGGCCGAACACTGAAGCTTTCTTT
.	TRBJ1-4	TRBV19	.	CASSTEATNEKLFF	TGTGCCAGTAGTACGGAAGCAACTAATGAAAAACTGTTTTTT
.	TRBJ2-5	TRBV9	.	CASSVSSSGETQYF	TGTGCCAGCAGCGTCTCTTCCAGCGGTGAGACCCAGTACTTC